This T cell receptor (beta chain) was identified in a study of T cell responses to AZD1222 COVID-19 vaccine. Study-wide results and limits: White British donors predominated, females outnumbered males, and clonal diversity was possibly underestimated. Sampled repertoires all dated from after the peak T cell response.

V was pared by 7 bases and J by 4 bases, with 17 bases between. The CDR3 is made up of 14 amino acids. Per germline, CDR1 MNHEY and CDR2 SVGAGI. Regarding this clone: The antigen remains unidentified.

Produced via immunoSEQ multiplex PCR; TCRdb's table is partial and in-frame only. In the table there are about 140,000 clones, 80% to 95% of which are singletons. The receptor's source is an adult in good health. The input for sequencing was peripheral blood, taken on day 0 of AZD1222 vaccination. This chain links TRBV6-5 with TRBJ2-7, with D perhaps TRBD1 (6 bases). CDR3 amino acids: CASTSRVGQYEQYF. Here the CDR3 DNA reads TGTGCCAGCACCTCAAGGGTAGGACAGTACGAGCAGTACTTC.